Listed here are 12 T cell receptor beta chains from one sample, sequenced in a study of CD8 T cells in ankylosing spondylitis. A single record per CDR3 protein comes from TCRdb applying MiXCR to the 5' RACE reads. The sample consists of around 490,000 distinct CDR3 sequences, about 5.2% of them appearing once. Overall study results and limits: Ankylosing spondylitis blood appeared to carry a characteristic TCR beta motif of several highly homologous variants.

No cognate antigen is known for these TCRs. Sequenced sample: blood, either unsorted or a sorted T cell fraction (not recorded which). The receptor source for this set is a male donor with ankylosing spondylitis.

This clonotype was found many times. The V call is TRBV5-6, the J call TRBJ1-3, with 7 bases that match TRBD1. This CDR3 is 16 amino acids long. Germline values: CDR1 SGHDT, CDR2 YYEEEE. After removal of 4 bases from V and 0 bases from J, the junction contained 7 bases not matched to a gene. The CDR3 DNA reads TGTGCCAGCAGCCAGGGACAGCCACGCTCTGGAAACACCATATATTTT. Protein product: CASSQGQPRSGNTIYF. Using reference TRBV5-6 and TRBJ1-3 for the parts outside the CDR3, the full variable domain is DAGVTQSPTHLIKTRGQQVTLRCSPKSGHDTVSWYQQALGQGPQFIFQYYEEEERQRGNFPDRFSGHQFPNYSSELNVNALLLGDSALYLCASSQGQPRSGNTIYFGEGSWLTVV.

In its sample, this clonotype was seen many times. This chain uses TRBV6-5 with TRBJ1-4; D unclear. CDR1 is MNHEY and CDR2 is SVGAGI in the germline V gene. V gave up 0 bases and J gave up 2 bases, with 10 bases separating them. The CDR3 has 16 residues. The CDR3 nucleotides read TGTGCCAGCAGTTACTCGGCAGCCGGGACTAATGAAAAACTGTTTTTT. Encoded protein: CASSYSAAGTNEKLFF.

The CDR3 sequence: CASSLVIAGETGELFF. The CDR3 region has the DNA TGTGCCAGCAGCTTAGTAATCGCGGGAGAAACCGGGGAGCTGTTTTTT. The chain uses TRBV7-6 and TRBJ2-2; 7 bases are a match to TRBD2. This CDR3 has 16 amino acids. CDR1 and CDR2 from the germline V gene are SGHVS and FNYEAQ. J gave up 5 bases and V 1 base, and 7 bases lay outside the gene matches.

This clonotype was detected many times. The chain links TRBV10-3 to TRBJ2-1; TRBD1 agrees at 11 bases. The length of the CDR3 is 13 residues. The V and J ends lost 9 bases and 4 bases, in that order; junction bases with no gene match: 2. CDR1 is ENHRY, CDR2 SYGVKD, per germline. The CDR3 spells CAMGQGVYNEQFF. Here the CDR3 DNA reads TGTGCCATGGGACAGGGGGTTTACAATGAGCAGTTCTTC.

In this sample, this clonotype turned up many times. This chain links TRBV18 with TRBJ1-1; D unresolved. Trimming left V 2 bases short and J 5 bases short, with 12 bases between. This CDR3 comprises 14 residues. Germline V lookup: CDR1 KGHSH, CDR2 LQKENI. The chain's CDR3 is CASSPTPGVTEAFF. Here the CDR3 DNA reads TGTGCCAGCTCACCAACCCCCGGGGTTACTGAAGCTTTCTTT.

The chain couples TRBV11-2 to TRBJ2-1; 8 positions match TRBD1. Trimming cost V 2 bases and J 8 bases; bases outside gene matches: 17. The germline CDR1 and CDR2 sequences are SGHAT and FQNNGV. This CDR3 region has 18 residues. Here the CDR3 reads CASSLLNWGGQGAHEQFF. The DNA for the CDR3 is TGTGCCAGCAGCTTATTGAATTGGGGAGGTCAGGGGGCACATGAGCAGTTCTTC.

This clonotype was detected ten times or more. The chain's CDR3 is CASSQRLPLRGAGGDEQFF. The DNA of the CDR3 is TGTGCCAGCAGCCAACGCCTTCCCCTCCGGGGAGCGGGAGGAGACGAGCAGTTCTTC. The rearrangement joins TRBV4-2 to TRBJ2-1; TRBD2 matches at 9 bases. Germline V gene lookup returns CDR1 LGHNA and CDR2 YNFKEQ. The CDR3 runs 19 residues. V lost 2 bases to trimming and J lost 10 bases; unmatched junction nucleotides: 21.

This clonotype was counted a few times. The CDR3 reads CAAWGRVAYGYTF. The CDR3 DNA is TGTGCCGCCTGGGGCAGGGTGGCCTATGGCTACACCTTC. The V gene is TRBV28, the J gene TRBJ1-2; D is perhaps TRBD1 (5 bases). The V gene lost 11 bases and the J gene lost 4 bases, with 17 bases spanning the gap. Germline values: CDR1 MDHEN, CDR2 SYDVKM. The CDR3 is made up of 13 amino acids.

V usage is TRBV5-1 and J usage is TRBJ2-6; D not resolved. The germline CDR1 and CDR2 sequences are SGHRS and YFSETQ. The CDR3 totals 14 residues. Trimming pared 5 bases from V and 4 bases from J, leaving 10 bases between. The CDR3 sequence is CASRAAAGANVLTF. CDR3 nucleotides: TGCGCCAGCAGGGCTGCCGCCGGGGCCAACGTCCTGACTTTC.

This clonotype occurred many times. This rearrangement joins TRBV6-2 or TRBV6-3 to TRBJ2-1; D gene uncertain. With 4 bases removed from V and 9 bases from J, the gap between germline ends came to 10 bases. The CDR3 covers 12 residues. Per germline, CDR1 MNHEY and CDR2 SVGEGT. The CDR3 DNA reads as TGTGCCAGCAGTTTGACCCGCAGTGAGCAGTTCTTC. Protein sequence: CASSLTRSEQFF.

As regards this clonotype: A much larger clonotype is one base distant, so this may be a read error. The chain recombines TRBV6-1 with TRBJ2-5; tentatively, D is TRBD1 or TRBD2 (6 bases each). The V gene lost 6 bases and the J gene lost 4 bases, with 21 bases spanning the gap. The CDR3 contains 16 residues. Germline V gene lookup returns CDR1 MNHNS and CDR2 SASEGT. This CDR3 is CASRGSGGGWLETQYF. DNA for the CDR3: TGTGCCAGCAGGGGCTCCGGGGGCGGATGGCTAGAGACCCAGTACTTC.

In this sample, this clonotype turned up many times. The chain recombines TRBV12-3 or TRBV12-4 with TRBJ1-2; D is unclear. The V and J ends lost 0 bases and 6 bases respectively, with 8 bases between them. The length of the CDR3 is 13 residues. CDR3 protein: CASSLARLHGYTF. The CDR3 DNA reads as TGTGCCAGCAGTTTAGCGCGTCTTCATGGCTACACCTTC.